In its sample, the clone carrying this TCR beta chain was seen many times. Antigen specificity is unknown. This sample is drawn from a study of identical twins. General study points: Conclusions were drawn cross-sectionally by statistical analysis, without following the same donors. Insertion counts were lower in abundant cord blood beta clonotypes, a trend that memory repertoires did not show.

Each CDR3 protein gets one entry after TCRdb re-called the 5' RACE reads with MiXCR. Among roughly 710,000 distinct CDR3 sequences listed, around 6.1% were seen once. The CDR3 sequence is 14 residues long. Germline V gene lookup returns CDR1 DFQATT and CDR2 SNEGSKA (reference sequence). The V gene lost 2 bases and the J gene lost 3 bases, with 14 bases spanning the gap. Every one of the donors was a healthy Caucasian. The receptor was isolated from a man between 18 and 29 years old in good health. Sequenced: naive T cells sorted from blood. V and J are TRBV20-1 and TRBJ2-7; tentatively, D is TRBD1 (6 bases). The DNA for the CDR3 is TGCAGTGCTAGAAAACTAGAAGGGGGCTACGAGCAGTACTTC. This sequence encodes CSARKLEGGYEQYF.